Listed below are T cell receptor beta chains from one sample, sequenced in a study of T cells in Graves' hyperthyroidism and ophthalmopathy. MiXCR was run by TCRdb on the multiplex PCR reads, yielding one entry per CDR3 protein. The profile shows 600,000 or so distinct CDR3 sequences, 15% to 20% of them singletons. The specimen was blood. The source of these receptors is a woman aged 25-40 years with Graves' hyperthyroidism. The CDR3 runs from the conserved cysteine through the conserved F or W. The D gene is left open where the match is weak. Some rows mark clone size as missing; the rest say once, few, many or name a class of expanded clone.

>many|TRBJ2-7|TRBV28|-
TGTGCCAGCAAGGGACTGGTTACGTACGAGCAGTACTTC
CASKGLVTYEQYF
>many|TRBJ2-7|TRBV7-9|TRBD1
TGTGCCAGCAGCTTAACGGGACAGGACTACGAGCAGTACTTC
CASSLTGQDYEQYF
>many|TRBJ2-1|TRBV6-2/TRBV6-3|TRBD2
TGTGCCAGCAGTTATAGCGGGAGATCCTACAATGAGCAGTTCTTC
CASSYSGRSYNEQFF
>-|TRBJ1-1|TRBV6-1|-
TGTGCCAGCACCCAGGGGATGAACACTGAAGCTTTCTTT
CASTQGMNTEAFF
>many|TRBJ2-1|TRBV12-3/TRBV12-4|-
TGTGCCAGCAGTTTTGGCAGCTACAATGAGCAGTTCTTC
CASSFGSYNEQFF
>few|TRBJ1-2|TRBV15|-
TGTGCCACCAGCAGCGGCTATGGCTACACCTTC
CATSSGYGYTF
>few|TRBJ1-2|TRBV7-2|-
TGTGCCAGCAGCGCAGGGACTCCAGGGGTCTATGGCTACACCTTC
CASSAGTPGVYGYTF
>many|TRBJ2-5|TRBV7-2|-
TGTGCCAGCAGCCATACAGGTTGGGGTGAGACCCAGTACTTC
CASSHTGWGETQYF
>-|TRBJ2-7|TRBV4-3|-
TGCGCCAGCAGCCAAGATTCCGGTAGGCCTTACCACCTCTACGAGCAGTACTTC
CASSQDSGRPYHLYEQYF
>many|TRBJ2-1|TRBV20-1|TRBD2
TGCAGTGCTAGAGAGGGGACTAGCGGAAGGGGTGAGCAGTTCTTC
CSAREGTSGRGEQFF
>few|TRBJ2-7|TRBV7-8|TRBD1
TGTGCCAGCAGCTTAGGGGACAGGCCCGACGAGCAGTACTTC
CASSLGDRPDEQYF
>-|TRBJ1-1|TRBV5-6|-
TGTGCCAGCAGTCAACGGCCTCGGAACACTGAAGCTTTCTTT
CASSQRPRNTEAFF
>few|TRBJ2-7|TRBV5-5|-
TGTGCCAGCAGCTTTGTGAGCTCCTACGAGCAGTACTTC
CASSFVSSYEQYF